These 29 T cell receptor beta chains originate from one sample sequenced in a study of T cells in women clearing cervical HPV infection. Clones were read by immunoSEQ multiplex PCR, and TCRdb kept only the in-frame ones, dropping some. In total, the table holds approximately 18,000 clones. The sequenced material came from blood buffy coat. These receptors all stem from a woman between 18 and 70 years old with a cervical HPV16 infection that either progressed to CIN3+ or cleared (not recorded which).

With regard to this clone: The read comes to an end 3 residues before the CDR3 does, leaving the germline J gene to fill in the end. This chain uses TRBV9 with TRBJ2-3, with a tentative D call TRBD1 (5 bases). The V end lost 1 base, the J end lost 3 bases, and 12 bases lay between the germline ends. CDR1 is SGDLS and CDR2 is YYNGEE in the germline V gene. The CDR3 has 15 amino acids. The sequenced part of the CDR3 DNA is TGTGCCAGCAGCGTATCTGGGCAGGGAACAGATACG. It specifies CASSVSGQGTDT. From start to end, the CDR3 is CASSVSGQGTDTQYF.

In regard to this clone: The CDR3 goes on 3 residues after the read ends, and that part is filled in from the germline J gene. The chain has TRBV7-9 and TRBJ1-1, with 7 nucleotides matching TRBD1. Unmatched junction bases numbered 3, after V lost 7 bases and J lost 1 base. Germline CDR1 is SEHNR and CDR2 is FQNEAQ (reference sequence). The CDR3 spans 13 residues. The CDR3 spells CASTGQPNTEAFF. CDR3 bases read: TGTGCCAGCACGGGACAGCCGAACACTGAA.

Of note for this clone: The read halts 3 residues ahead of the CDR3 end, with the missing end drawn from the germline J gene. The chain couples TRBV11-3 to TRBJ2-3, with 7 bases fitting TRBD2. The ends lost 1 base at V and 4 bases at J; junction bases unmatched: 2. The CDR3 loop spans 14 amino acids. Germline V lookup: CDR1 SGHNT, CDR2 YENEEA. CDR3 region: CASSLGGSADTQYF. The sequenced part of the CDR3 DNA is TGTGCCAGCAGCTTAGGCGGGAGCGCAGATACG.

In the case of this clone: The CDR3 end falls 3 residues outside the read, so it is completed with the germline J gene. V is TRBV6-2 or TRBV6-3 and J is TRBJ2-5, with a possible D match to TRBD1 (6 bases). The CDR3 is 12 amino acids. CDR1 is MNHEY, CDR2 SVGEGT, per germline. Trimming removed 6 bases at V and 5 bases at J, with 10 bases between. The covered CDR3 bases are TGTGCCAGCAGACAGGGCTGGGAGACC. This translates into CASRQGWET. The full CDR3 reads CASRQGWETQYF.

As concerns this clone: Read data end 3 residues before the CDR3 end; the end is taken from the germline J gene. The chain couples TRBV30 to TRBJ2-7, with 8 bases that match TRBD1. This CDR3 is 13 amino acids long. With 5 bases clipped from V and 2 bases from J, the junction kept 5 bases outside the gene matches. Germline V lookup: CDR1 GTSNPN, CDR2 SVGIG (reference sequence). CDR3 bases read: TGTGCCTGGGGATGGGACAGGACCTACGAG. The encoded protein is CAWGWDRTYE. The whole CDR3 is CAWGWDRTYEQYF.

As concerns this clone: The read stops 3 residues short of the end of the CDR3; the missing end is completed from the germline J gene. The chain employs TRBV20-1 and TRBJ2-5, with a weak D call TRBD1 (6 bases). The germline V and J ends were trimmed by 5 bases and 7 bases, with 11 bases remaining between them. The CDR3 covers 11 residues. Germline assignment: CDR1 DFQATT and CDR2 SNEGSKA (reference sequence). CDR3 bases read: TGCAGTGCTCAGGGGTCAGGGACC. Its translation is CSAQGSGT. The CDR3 reads in full as CSAQGSGTQYF.

As regards this clone: The read is 3 residues too short to cover the CDR3 end, so that end is filled in from the germline J gene. The V and J genes are TRBV5-1 and TRBJ1-1; TRBD1 agrees at 9 bases. The ends lost 0 bases at V and 4 bases at J; junction bases unmatched: 7. Germline CDR1 reads SGHRS; CDR2 reads YFSETQ. CDR3 size: 16 residues. The CDR3 bases that were read are TGCGCCAGCAGCTTGGTACTACAGGGGGCTGGCACTGAA. The encoded protein is CASSLVLQGAGTE. The whole CDR3 region reads CASSLVLQGAGTEAFF.

Details on this clone: With the read ending 3 residues before the CDR3 end, the germline J gene is used to fill in that end. This rearrangement joins TRBV19 to TRBJ1-4; the D gene is possibly TRBD1 (5 bases). V was shortened by 4 bases and J by 2 bases, with 11 bases between the two germline ends. From germline, CDR1 is LNHDA and CDR2 SQIVND (reference sequence). CDR3 length: 15 amino acids. The CDR3 sequence is CASSTWGTTNEKLFF. The CDR3 bases that were read are TGTGCCAGTAGTACTTGGGGGACTACTAATGAAAAA.

A word on this clone: Coverage ceases 3 residues before the CDR3 finishes, and the germline J gene fills in the end. This chain connects TRBV7-9 to TRBJ1-1; D not resolved. Trimming stripped 5 bases from V and 2 bases from J, with 3 bases between. Germline CDR1 SEHNR, CDR2 FQNEAQ (reference sequence). The CDR3 is made up of 11 amino acids. Here the CDR3 reads CASSLNTEAFF. CDR3 DNA (partial): TGTGCCAGCAGCCTAAACACTGAA.

To note about this clone: The read ends 3 residues before the CDR3 terminus; that terminus is restored from the germline J gene. V usage is TRBV6-2 or TRBV6-3 and J usage is TRBJ2-5; 7 bases are a match to TRBD2. V was pared by 6 bases and J by 4 bases, with 2 bases of the junction left unmatched. Looked up from germline, CDR1 is MNHEY and CDR2 is SVGEGT. The CDR3 runs to 12 residues. CDR3 bases read: TGTGCCAGCAGGGGGGGGAGAGAGACC. Translated: CASRGGRET. The entire CDR3 sequence reads CASRGGRETQYF.

As to this clone: The read ends 3 residues early relative to the CDR3; the germline J gene fills the gap. The chain employs TRBV5-1 and TRBJ2-4; 8 bases fit TRBD1. From germline, CDR1 is SGHRS and CDR2 YFSETQ. This CDR3 has 13 amino acids. CDR3: CASSSTGEETQYF. The CDR3 DNA, read in part, is TGCGCCAGCAGCTCGACAGGGGAAGAGACT.

For this clone: The read ends 3 residues early relative to the CDR3; the germline J gene fills the gap. The J gene is TRBJ2-7, the V gene TRBV6-1; tentatively, D is TRBD1 (5 bases). Germline V gene sequence: CDR1 MNHNS, CDR2 SASEGT. The CDR3 sequence is 14 residues long. Trimming removed 2 bases from V and 6 bases from J, with 14 bases in between. CDR3 DNA, as far as it was read: TGTGCCAGCAGTGAATTAGGCAGGGTTGGCGAG. Its translation: CASSELGRVGE. The whole CDR3 is CASSELGRVGEQYF.

The CDR3 reads CASSRKGYEQYF. The CDR3 bases that were read are TGTGCCAGTAGTAGGAAGGGGTACGAG. This chain uses TRBV19 with TRBJ2-7; D might be TRBD1 (5 bases). Sequencing ends 3 residues short of the CDR3 end; the germline J gene provides the rest. This CDR3 has 12 amino acids. Between the trimmed V and J ends, which lost 4 bases and 4 bases, there was a span of 8 bases. CDR1 and CDR2 (germline): LNHDA, SQIVND (reference sequence).

A word on this clone: Sequence at one end of the junction differs from germline and may be a read error. The read is 3 residues too short to cover the CDR3 end, so that end is filled in from the germline J gene. The J gene is TRBJ1-2, the V gene TRBV6-2 or TRBV6-3, with D uncertain. The CDR3 is made up of 13 amino acids. Germline values: CDR1 MNHEY, CDR2 SVGEGT. The DNA read from the CDR3 is TGTGCCGGCAGTTACGGCAGAAACTATGGC. Translation gives CAGSYGRNYG. The whole CDR3 is CAGSYGRNYGYTF.

Note on this clone: The read comes to an end 3 residues before the CDR3 does, leaving the germline J gene to fill in the end. The chain has TRBV30 and TRBJ1-4; D gene unclear. V gave up 0 bases and J gave up 7 bases, with 9 bases separating them. In germline, CDR1 is GTSNPN, CDR2 SVGIG (reference sequence). The CDR3 runs 13 residues. The covered CDR3 bases are TGTGCCTGGAGTGTACTAGGGAGTGAAAAA. Translated: CAWSVLGSEK. The complete CDR3 sequence is CAWSVLGSEKLFF.

Concerning this clone: The read finishes 3 residues shy of the CDR3 end, and the germline J gene is used to complete it. J is TRBJ1-6 and V is TRBV20-1; no definite D call. Germline-derived CDR1 and CDR2 are DFQATT and SNEGSKA (reference sequence). The CDR3 is 15 residues long. The V end lost 0 bases, the J end lost 0 bases, and 6 bases lay between the germline ends. The CDR3 reads CSARDPSSYNSPLHF. The sequenced part of the CDR3 DNA is TGCAGTGCTAGAGATCCTAGCTCCTATAATTCACCC.

With regard to this clone: The sequence runs out 3 residues before the end of the CDR3; the remainder is reconstructed from the germline J gene. J is TRBJ2-5 and V is TRBV18, with 9 bases that match TRBD1. V was clipped by 2 bases and J by 4 bases; unmatched bases: 8. Looked up from germline, CDR1 is KGHSH and CDR2 is LQKENI. The CDR3 spans 16 residues. The CDR3 is CASSPTGGFTGETQYF. Partial CDR3 DNA: TGTGCCAGCTCACCAACAGGGGGCTTCACGGGAGAGACC.

As for this clone: The CDR3 extends 3 residues past the end of the read, so its final part is completed from the germline J gene. V gene TRBV20-1 combines with J gene TRBJ2-3; possible D gene TRBD2, 7 bases. This CDR3 comprises 17 residues. Per the germline V gene, CDR1 is DFQATT and CDR2 is SNEGSKA (reference sequence). V lost 3 bases and J 0 bases, leaving 19 bases between the germline ends. The chain's CDR3 is CSASPPHGGASTDTQYF. The sequenced CDR3 bases are TGCAGTGCTAGTCCTCCCCATGGGGGGGCTAGCACAGATACG.

About this clone: The missing CDR3 end, 3 residues past where the read stops, is filled in from the germline J gene. J is TRBJ2-2 and V is TRBV6-1; D tentatively fits TRBD1 or TRBD2 (5 bases each). CDR1 MNHNS and CDR2 SASEGT come from the germline V gene. This CDR3 is built from 16 residues. The CDR3 sequence: CASSDEGLGYNSPLFF. The part of the CDR3 DNA that was read is TGTGCCAGCAGTGATGAGGGGCTTGGCTATAATTCACCG.

Points on this clone: The read ends 3 residues shy of where the CDR3 ends; the end is completed using the germline J gene. V gene TRBV7-9 combines with J gene TRBJ2-1; D is ambiguous. With 0 bases removed from V and 8 bases from J, the gap between germline ends came to 11 bases. Germline V gene lookup returns CDR1 SEHNR and CDR2 FQNEAQ (reference sequence). The CDR3 is made up of 14 amino acids. The CDR3 sequence: CASSLAGPPHEQFF. CDR3 DNA (partial): TGTGCCAGCAGCTTAGCGGGCCCGCCCCATGAG.

As regards this clone: Read coverage stops 3 residues before the CDR3 terminus; the germline J gene supplies the remainder. V usage is TRBV2 and J usage is TRBJ2-1; TRBD1 matches 8 bases. Germline assignment: CDR1 SNHLY and CDR2 FYNNEI. This CDR3 comprises 13 residues. The junction had 8 bases not matched to a gene; V was cut back by 7 bases and J by 9 bases. The CDR3 here is CASIDRGRGEQFF. The DNA read from the CDR3 is TGTGCCAGCATCGACAGGGGAAGAGGTGAG.

Comment on this clone: Sequencing ends 3 residues short of the CDR3 end; the germline J gene provides the rest. The chain links TRBV5-1 to TRBJ2-7, with D unresolved. This CDR3 comprises 14 residues. The ends were cut back, 2 bases at V and 2 bases at J, with 11 bases in the middle. Germline CDR1 is SGHRS and CDR2 is YFSETQ. The CDR3 protein is CASSLGGRTYEQYF. The part of the CDR3 DNA that was read is TGCGCCAGCAGCTTAGGCGGAAGGACCTACGAG.

Comments on this clone: The read stops 3 residues short of the end of the CDR3; the missing end is completed from the germline J gene. The J gene is TRBJ1-1, the V gene TRBV30, with D perhaps matching TRBD1 (5 bases). CDR1 and CDR2 from the germline V gene are GTSNPN and SVGIG (reference sequence). This CDR3 spans 12 amino acids. The CDR3 protein is CAWSVLGPEAFF. CDR3 DNA, as far as it was read: TGTGCCTGGAGTGTACTGGGGCCCGAA. The full variable domain, its missing parts supplied by reference TRBV30 and TRBJ1-1, is SQTIHQWPATLVQPVGSPLSLECTVEGTSNPNLYWYRQAAGRGLQLLFYSVGIGQISSEVPQNLSASRPQDRQFILSSKKLLLSDSGFYLCAWSVLGPEAFFGQGTRLTVV.

As to this clone: The read finishes 3 residues shy of the CDR3 end, and the germline J gene is used to complete it. The J gene is TRBJ2-3, the V gene TRBV30; the D gene is possibly TRBD2 (7 bases). The V end was cut by 5 bases, the J end by 5 bases, with 20 bases between. The germline gives CDR1 GTSNPN, CDR2 SVGIG (reference sequence). CDR3 length: 15 amino acids. Incomplete CDR3 DNA: TGTGCCTGGGACCTTGGGGGGGGGCCACGAGATACG. It encodes CAWDLGGGPRDT. The complete CDR3 protein is CAWDLGGGPRDTQYF.

In regard to this clone: The CDR3 end falls 3 residues outside the read, so it is completed with the germline J gene. The V gene is TRBV5-8, the J gene TRBJ2-5, with D hard to call. The CDR3 is 14 residues long. Germline loops: CDR1 SGHTS, CDR2 YDEGEE. Trimming took 2 bases from V and 2 from J, leaving 10 bases between them. The CDR3 bases that were read are TGTGCCAGCAGCTTCCTGGCCCGTCAAGAGACC. Translation gives CASSFLARQET. The CDR3 in full is CASSFLARQETQYF.

Remarks on this clone: The CDR3 extends 3 residues past the end of the read, so its final part is completed from the germline J gene. The chain combines TRBV5-6 with TRBJ1-1; D unclear. V was cut by 2 bases and J by 4 bases, with 12 bases left in between. CDR1 and CDR2 (germline): SGHDT, YYEEEE. There are 14 residues in the CDR3. Incomplete CDR3 DNA: TGTGCCAGCAGCTTAGAGTTCCGGTCCACTGAA. It codes for CASSLEFRSTE. The full CDR3 sequence reads CASSLEFRSTEAFF.

Note on this clone: The CDR3 extends 3 residues past the end of the read, so its final part is completed from the germline J gene. The chain employs TRBV6-2 or TRBV6-3 and TRBJ2-5; 8 bases match TRBD1. This CDR3 has 15 residues. The germline V gene encodes CDR1 MNHEY and CDR2 SVGEGT. V was pared by 3 bases and J by 4 bases, with 7 bases of the junction left unmatched. CDR3 DNA, as far as it was read: TGTGCCAGCAGTTATCCCGGACAGGGCCTAGAGACC. Residues: CASSYPGQGLET. The whole CDR3 region reads CASSYPGQGLETQYF.

About this clone itself: The CDR3 end lies 3 residues beyond the end of the read and is filled in from the germline J gene. This sequence joins TRBV19 and TRBJ1-5; D ambiguous. V was pared by 1 base and J by 4 bases, with 5 bases between. This CDR3 has 13 amino acids. The germline V gene encodes CDR1 LNHDA and CDR2 SQIVND (reference sequence). CDR3 sequence: CASSIGGNQPQHF. CDR3 bases read: TGTGCCAGTAGTATAGGCGGGAATCAGCCC.

For this clone: The CDR3 extends 3 residues past the end of the read, so its final part is completed from the germline J gene. This chain connects TRBV2 to TRBJ2-2; 8 bases fit TRBD2. Germline V CDR1 and CDR2: SNHLY, FYNNEI. The CDR3 extends over 14 amino acids. Trimming at V came to 9 bases and at J to 4 bases, leaving 7 bases not matched to a gene. The CDR3 DNA, read in part, is TGTGCCAGGACGGGGGGGCGATCCACCGGGGAG. This codes for CARTGGRSTGE. The whole CDR3 reads CARTGGRSTGELFF.